Each of the 2 T cell receptor beta chains below was sequenced from the same sample in a study of graft-versus-host responses after intestinal transplantation. These TCRs are of unknown antigen specificity. Assay: immunoSEQ multiplex PCR; the TCRdb copy retains only in-frame clones and omits some. The sample carries under 95,000 clones, about 87% recorded once. The sample here was unstimulated CD4+ T cells sorted from spleen or lymph node cells, taken before transplant. The receptors shown here come from a human donor who was the organ donor for an intestinal transplant.

The chain recombines TRBV9 with TRBJ2-1; possibly TRBD1 for D (6 bases). This CDR3 has 14 amino acids. Germline loops: CDR1 SGDLS, CDR2 YYNGEE. V was shortened by 2 bases and J by 4 bases, with 10 bases between the two germline ends. The CDR3 nucleotides are TGTGCCAGCAGCGTCGGGACACGTTACAATGAGCAGTTCTTC. It yields the protein CASSVGTRYNEQFF.

This clone was found a few times. CDR3 loop: CASSSTGPDTQYF. Written as DNA, the CDR3 is TGTGCCAGCAGCTCGACAGGGCCAGATACGCAGTATTTT. This sequence joins TRBV5-6 and TRBJ2-3, with TRBD1 matching over 7 bases. CDR1 is SGHDT and CDR2 is YYEEEE in the germline V gene. The CDR3 runs to 13 residues. Unmatched junction bases numbered 2, after V lost 3 bases and J lost 4 bases.